This T cell receptor (beta chain) was captured by sequencing in a study of cytotoxic CD8 clonotypes in ibrutinib-treated CLL. This CDR3 has 12 residues. V was clipped by 6 bases and J by 7 bases; unmatched bases: 3. The germline V gene encodes CDR1 MDHEN and CDR2 SYDVKM. Method: immunoSEQ multiplex PCR; TCRdb's copy keeps in-frame clones and lacks some. This repertoire shows approximately 140,000 clones, about 80% found once; its top ten account for 28%. This receptor was identified in a human donor with chronic lymphocytic leukemia. This specimen consisted of PBMCs, obtained after 12 months of ibrutinib treatment. The J gene is TRBJ2-7, the V gene TRBV28; TRBD1 aligns across 10 bases. CDR3 amino acids: CASRTGGREQYF. CDR3 in DNA: TGTGCCAGCAGGACAGGGGGCCGGGAGCAGTACTTC. The variable domain in full, completed from reference TRBV28 and TRBJ2-7, reads DVKVTQSSRYLVKRTGEKVFLECVQDMDHENMFWYRQDPGLGLRLIYFSYDVKMKEKGDIPEGYSVSREKKERFSLILESASTNQTSMYLCASRTGGREQYFGPGTRLTVT.